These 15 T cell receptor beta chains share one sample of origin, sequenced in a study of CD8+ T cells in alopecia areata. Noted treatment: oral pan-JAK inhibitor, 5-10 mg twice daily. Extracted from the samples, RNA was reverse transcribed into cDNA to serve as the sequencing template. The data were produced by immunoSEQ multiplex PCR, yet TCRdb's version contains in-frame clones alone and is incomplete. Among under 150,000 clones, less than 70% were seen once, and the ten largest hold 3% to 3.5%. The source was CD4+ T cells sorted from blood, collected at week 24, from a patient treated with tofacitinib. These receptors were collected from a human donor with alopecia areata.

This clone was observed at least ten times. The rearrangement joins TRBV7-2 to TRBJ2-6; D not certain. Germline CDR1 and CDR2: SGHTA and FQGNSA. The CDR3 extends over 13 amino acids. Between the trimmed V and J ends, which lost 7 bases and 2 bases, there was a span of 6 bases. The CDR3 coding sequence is TGTGCCAGCACTTTTGCTGGGGCCAACGTCCTGACTTTC. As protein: CASTFAGANVLTF.

Here the CDR3 reads CASSLAGFGYTF. In nucleotides, the CDR3 is TGTGCCAGCAGCTTAGCAGGGTTCGGCTACACCTTC. This rearrangement joins TRBV11-2 to TRBJ1-2, with D maybe TRBD1 (5 bases). The CDR3 is made up of 12 amino acids. Deletions cut 1 base from V and 8 bases from J, with 8 bases between. Germline CDR1 reads SGHAT; CDR2 reads FQNNGV. Looking up the rest from reference TRBV11-2 and TRBJ1-2 gives the full variable domain: EAGVAQSPRYKIIEKRQSVAFWCNPISGHATLYWYQQILGQGPKLLIQFQNNGVVDDSQLPKDRFSAERLKGVDSTLKIQPAKLEDSAVYLCASSLAGFGYTFGSGTRLTVV.

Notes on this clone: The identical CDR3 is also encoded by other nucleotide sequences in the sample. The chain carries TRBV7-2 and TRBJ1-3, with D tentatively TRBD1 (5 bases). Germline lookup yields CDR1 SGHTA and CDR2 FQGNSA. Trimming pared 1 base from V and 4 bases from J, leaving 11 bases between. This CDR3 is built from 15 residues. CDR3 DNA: TGTGCCAGCAGCTTAGGGGGGGTAGGAGGAAACACCATATATTTT. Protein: CASSLGGVGGNTIYF.

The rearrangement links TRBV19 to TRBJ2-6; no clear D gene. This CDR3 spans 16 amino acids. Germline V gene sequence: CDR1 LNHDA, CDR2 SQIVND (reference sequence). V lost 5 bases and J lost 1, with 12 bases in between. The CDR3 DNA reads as TGTGCCAGTAGTCCGACCTGGGGATCTGGGGCCAACGTCCTGACTTTC. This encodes CASSPTWGSGANVLTF.

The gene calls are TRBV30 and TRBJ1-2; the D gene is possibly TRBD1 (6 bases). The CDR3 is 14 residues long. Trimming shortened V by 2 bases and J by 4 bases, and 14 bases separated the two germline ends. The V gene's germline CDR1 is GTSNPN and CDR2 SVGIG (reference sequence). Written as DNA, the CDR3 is TGTGCCTGGAGTACGGGGGGCGGCCTCTATGGCTACACCTTC. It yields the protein CAWSTGGGLYGYTF. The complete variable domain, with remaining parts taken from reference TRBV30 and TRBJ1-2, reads SQTIHQWPATLVQPVGSPLSLECTVEGTSNPNLYWYRQAAGRGLQLLFYSVGIGQISSEVPQNLSASRPQDRQFILSSKKLLLSDSGFYLCAWSTGGGLYGYTFGSGTRLTVV.

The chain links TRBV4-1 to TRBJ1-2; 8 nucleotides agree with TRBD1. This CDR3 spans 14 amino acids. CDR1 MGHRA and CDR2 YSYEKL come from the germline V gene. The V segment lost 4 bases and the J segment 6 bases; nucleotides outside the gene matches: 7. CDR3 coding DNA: TGCGCCAGCAGCCCTCCGGACAGGGCGGATGGCTACACCTTC. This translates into CASSPPDRADGYTF.

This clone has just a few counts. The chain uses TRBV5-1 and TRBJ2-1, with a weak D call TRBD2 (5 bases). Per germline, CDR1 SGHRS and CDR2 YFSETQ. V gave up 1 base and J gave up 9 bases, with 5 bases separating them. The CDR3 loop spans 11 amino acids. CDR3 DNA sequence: TGCGCCAGCAGCTTGAGCGGTGAGCAGTTCTTC. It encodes CASSLSGEQFF. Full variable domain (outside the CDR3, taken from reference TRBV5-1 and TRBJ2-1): KAGVTQTPRYLIKTRGQQVTLSCSPISGHRSVSWYQQTPGQGLQFLFEYFSETQRNKGNFPGRFSGRQFSNSRSEMNVSTLELGDSALYLCASSLSGEQFFGPGTRLTVL.

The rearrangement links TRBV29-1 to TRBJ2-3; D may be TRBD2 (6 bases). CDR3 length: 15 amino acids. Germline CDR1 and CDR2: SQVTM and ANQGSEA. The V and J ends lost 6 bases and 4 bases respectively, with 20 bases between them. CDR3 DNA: TGCAGCGTAGCCGGGACTCCAGACATTTCAGATACGCAGTATTTT. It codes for CSVAGTPDISDTQYF.

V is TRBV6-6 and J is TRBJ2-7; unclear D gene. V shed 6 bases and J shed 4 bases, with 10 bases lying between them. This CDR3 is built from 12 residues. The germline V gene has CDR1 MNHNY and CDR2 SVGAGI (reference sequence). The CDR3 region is CASSQIDYEQYF. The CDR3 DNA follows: TGTGCCAGCAGCCAGATAGATTACGAGCAGTACTTC.

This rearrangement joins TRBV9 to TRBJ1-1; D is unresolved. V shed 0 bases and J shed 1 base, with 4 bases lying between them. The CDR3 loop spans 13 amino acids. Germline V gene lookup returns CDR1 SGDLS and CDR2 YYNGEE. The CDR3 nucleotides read TGTGCCAGCAGCGTAGGGTGGAACACTGAAGCTTTCTTT. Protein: CASSVGWNTEAFF.

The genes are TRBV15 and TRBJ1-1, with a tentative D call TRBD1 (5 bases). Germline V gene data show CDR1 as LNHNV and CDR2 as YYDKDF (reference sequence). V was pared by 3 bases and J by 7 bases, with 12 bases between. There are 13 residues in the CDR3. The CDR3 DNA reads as TGTGCCACCAGCAGTCTCAGAGGGGTTGAAGCTTTCTTT. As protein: CATSSLRGVEAFF.

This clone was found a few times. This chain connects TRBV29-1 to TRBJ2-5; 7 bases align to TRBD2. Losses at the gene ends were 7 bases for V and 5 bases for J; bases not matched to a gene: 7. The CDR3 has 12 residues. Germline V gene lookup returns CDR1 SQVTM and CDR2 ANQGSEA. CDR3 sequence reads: CSGRLAGETQYF. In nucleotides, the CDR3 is TGCAGCGGACGACTAGCCGGGGAGACCCAGTACTTC.

The CDR3 DNA sequence: TGTGCCAGCTCATCAAATACAGGGTATCAGCCCCAGCATTTT. It codes for CASSSNTGYQPQHF. The gene calls are TRBV18 and TRBJ1-5; weak D call: TRBD1 (6 bases). CDR3 length: 14 residues. The germline CDR1 and CDR2 sequences are KGHSH and LQKENI. V was clipped by 5 bases and J by 5 bases, with 13 bases between them.

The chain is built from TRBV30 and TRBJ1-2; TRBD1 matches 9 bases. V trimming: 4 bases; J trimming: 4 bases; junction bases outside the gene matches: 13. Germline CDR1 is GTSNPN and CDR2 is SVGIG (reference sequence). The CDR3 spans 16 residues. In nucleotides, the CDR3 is TGTGCCTGGACCCCCGGACAGGGGAGAGGGACCTATGGCTACACCTTC. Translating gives CAWTPGQGRGTYGYTF.

CDR3 residues: CASSLASGGRSYEQYF. CDR3 in DNA: TGTGCCAGCAGCTTAGCTTCCGGGGGACGTTCGTACGAGCAGTACTTC. This chain connects TRBV7-9 to TRBJ2-7, with a tentative D call TRBD2 (6 bases). Trimming cost V 0 bases and J 4 bases, with 16 bases left between them. This CDR3 has 16 residues. Germline V gene lookup returns CDR1 SEHNR and CDR2 FQNEAQ (reference sequence).